This passage covers 14 T cell receptor beta chains from one sample sequenced in a study of shared clonotypes between healthy human individuals. Clones were sequenced by immunoSEQ multiplex PCR, and TCRdb holds only the in-frame ones, with some missing. The profile shows about 470,000 clones, about four fifths of them singletons. Sequencing input: PBMCs. These receptors were taken from a woman aged 40-49 years in good health. Some clones in this sample may be carry-over from other donors' samples.

J is TRBJ2-1 and V is TRBV14; no firm D call. Trimming pared 0 bases from V and 4 bases from J, leaving 4 bases between. The CDR3 has 13 residues. Per the germline V gene, CDR1 is SGHDN and CDR2 is FVKESK. The CDR3 region is CASSQDNYNEQFF. The CDR3 bases are TGTGCCAGCAGCCAAGACAATTACAATGAGCAGTTCTTC.

The chain's CDR3 is CASSVDGSPRAGELFF. In nucleotides, the CDR3 is TGTGCCAGCAGCGTAGACGGCTCACCACGCGCCGGGGAGCTGTTTTTT. V gene TRBV9 combines with J gene TRBJ2-2; no clear D gene. V was pared by 0 bases and J by 6 bases, with 15 bases between. Germline CDR1 and CDR2: SGDLS and YYNGEE. This CDR3 has 16 residues. Variable domain in full (rest from reference TRBV9 and TRBJ2-2): DSGVTQTPKHLITATGQRVTLRCSPRSGDLSVYWYQQSLDQGLQFLIQYYNGEERAKGNILERFSAQQFPDLHSELNLSSLELGDSALYFCASSVDGSPRAGELFFGEGSRLTVL.

This chain joins TRBV27 and TRBJ1-5, with D maybe TRBD1 (5 bases). Germline CDR1 is MNHEY and CDR2 is SMNVEV (reference sequence). V dropped 6 bases and J dropped 3 bases, with 12 bases sitting between them. The CDR3 covers 14 residues. CDR3 DNA sequence: TGTGCCAGCAGCCCAGGGCGGGCCAATCAGCCCCAGCATTTT. Protein: CASSPGRANQPQHF.

The CDR3 DNA is TGTGCCAGCAGCCGAACTGGGACAGGGCCCAAAAGCGAGGAAAAACTGTTTTTT. It encodes CASSRTGTGPKSEEKLFF. The chain links TRBV14 to TRBJ1-4, with TRBD1 identical over 9 bases. J was trimmed by 8 bases and V by 4 bases; bases with no gene match: 17. This CDR3 spans 18 amino acids. CDR1 SGHDN and CDR2 FVKESK come from the germline V gene.

Turning to this clone: Other DNA sequences in the same sample also yield this CDR3. This chain links TRBV28 with TRBJ1-5; D gene uncertain. In germline, CDR1 is MDHEN, CDR2 SYDVKM. CDR3 length: 13 amino acids. The V and J ends lost 3 bases and 2 bases respectively, with 5 bases between them. As DNA, the CDR3 is TGTGCCAGCAGTTTCCCAGGCAATCAGCCCCAGCATTTT. Translating gives CASSFPGNQPQHF.

The V call is TRBV7-9, the J call TRBJ2-7; 8 bases align to TRBD2. V shed 5 bases and J 4 bases; nucleotides not matched to a gene: 10. The V gene's germline CDR1 is SEHNR and CDR2 FQNEAQ (reference sequence). This CDR3 is built from 15 residues. CDR3 nucleotides: TGTGCCAGCAGCGCTAAGCGGGAGTTACCTTACGAGCAGTACTTC. It yields the protein CASSAKRELPYEQYF.

The chain is built from TRBV5-4 and TRBJ2-3; 7 bases are shared with TRBD1. The junction had 7 bases not matched to a gene; V was cut back by 3 bases and J by 0 bases. The germline gives CDR1 SGHNT, CDR2 YYREEE (reference sequence). This CDR3 is built from 16 residues. DNA for the CDR3: TGTGCCAGCAGCTCACTGACGGGACAGAGCACAGATACGCAGTATTTT. It encodes CASSSLTGQSTDTQYF.

V is TRBV12-5 and J is TRBJ2-1; the D gene is possibly TRBD2 (6 bases). The ends were cut back, 7 bases at V and 0 bases at J, with 19 bases in the middle. The CDR3 has 17 amino acids. The V gene's germline CDR1 is LGHNT and CDR2 FRNRAP. The CDR3 nucleotides read TGTGCTAGTGCCACCCCCCGGGGGTCAAGCTCCTACAATGAGCAGTTCTTC. The encoded protein is CASATPRGSSSYNEQFF.

The genes are TRBV4-1 and TRBJ2-4; 14 nucleotides align to TRBD2. The CDR3 runs to 15 residues. The V segment lost 2 bases and the J segment 7 bases; nucleotides outside the gene matches: 1. Germline V gene sequence: CDR1 MGHRA, CDR2 YSYEKL. CDR3 nucleotides: TGCGCCAGCAGCCAAAGGACTAGCGGGGGGAACATTCAGTACTTC. Translated, it gives CASSQRTSGGNIQYF.

The chain carries TRBV4-3 and TRBJ2-1; D not resolved. Germline V gene data show CDR1 as LGHNA and CDR2 as YSLEER. The CDR3 spans 13 residues. The V end was cut by 5 bases, the J end by 8 bases, with 13 bases between. CDR3: CASSALSGDEQFF. CDR3 DNA sequence: TGCGCCAGCAGCGCTTTATCGGGCGATGAGCAGTTCTTC.

This clone has just a few counts. V usage is TRBV10-2 and J usage is TRBJ1-1; D might be TRBD1 (6 bases). The CDR3 runs 15 residues. The V gene's germline CDR1 is WSHSY and CDR2 SAAADI. V shed 3 bases and J shed 10 bases, with 21 bases lying between them. The CDR3 DNA follows: TGCGCCAGCAGTGATATCACCTACAGGGCCCGAGGAGCTTTCTTT. Its translation is CASSDITYRARGAFF.

Details on this clone: One junction end disagrees with the germline gene, perhaps due to a read error. The J gene is TRBJ2-7, the V gene TRBV2; 9 nucleotides line up with TRBD2. The CDR3 spans 15 residues. Germline lookup yields CDR1 SNHLY and CDR2 FYNNEI. The CDR3 is CASSEARGSGRVTDF. In DNA, the CDR3 is TGTGCCAGCAGTGAAGCGCGGGGTAGCGGGAGAGTCACCGACTTC.

To note about this clone: Other DNA variants within this sample encode the same CDR3. The V and J genes are TRBV30 and TRBJ2-5; TRBD1 is a possible D gene (7 bases). V was shortened by 2 bases and J by 5 bases, with 9 bases between the two germline ends. The CDR3 contains 12 residues. Germline CDR1 GTSNPN, CDR2 SVGIG (reference sequence). The CDR3 sequence: CAWSPGGETQYF. DNA for the CDR3: TGTGCCTGGAGTCCAGGGGGGGAGACCCAGTACTTC.

The chain recombines TRBV6-1 with TRBJ1-1; the D is unclear. The V gene's germline CDR1 is MNHNS and CDR2 SASEGT. This CDR3 region has 15 residues. V lost 2 bases and J 1 base, leaving 11 bases between the germline ends. CDR3 DNA: TGTGCCAGCAGTGAACCAAACAGAGGGAACACTGAAGCTTTCTTT. Its protein product is CASSEPNRGNTEAFF.